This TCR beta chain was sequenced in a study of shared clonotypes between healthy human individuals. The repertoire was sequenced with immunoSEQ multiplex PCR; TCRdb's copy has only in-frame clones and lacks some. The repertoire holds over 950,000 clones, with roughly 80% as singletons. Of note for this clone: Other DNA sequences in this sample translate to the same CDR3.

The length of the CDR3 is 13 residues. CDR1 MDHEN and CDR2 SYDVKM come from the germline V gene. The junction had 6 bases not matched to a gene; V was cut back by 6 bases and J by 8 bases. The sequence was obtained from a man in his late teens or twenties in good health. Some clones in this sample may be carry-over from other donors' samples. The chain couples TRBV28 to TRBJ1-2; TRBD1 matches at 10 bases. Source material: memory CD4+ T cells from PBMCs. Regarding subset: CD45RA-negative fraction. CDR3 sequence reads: CASSSRDRGGYTF. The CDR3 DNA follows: TGTGCCAGCAGCAGCAGGGACAGGGGAGGCTACACCTTC.